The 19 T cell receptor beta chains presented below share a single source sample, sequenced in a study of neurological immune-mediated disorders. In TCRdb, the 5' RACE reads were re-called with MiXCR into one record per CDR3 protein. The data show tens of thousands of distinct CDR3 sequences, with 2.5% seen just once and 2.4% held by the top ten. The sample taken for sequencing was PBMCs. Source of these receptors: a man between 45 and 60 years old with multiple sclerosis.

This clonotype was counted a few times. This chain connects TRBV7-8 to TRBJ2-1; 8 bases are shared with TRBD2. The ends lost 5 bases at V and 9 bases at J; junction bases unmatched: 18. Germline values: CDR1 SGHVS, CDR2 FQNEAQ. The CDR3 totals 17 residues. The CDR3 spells CASSQSPQRGPSREQFF. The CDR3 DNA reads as TGTGCCAGCAGCCAAAGTCCTCAGCGGGGGCCGTCCCGTGAGCAGTTCTTC.

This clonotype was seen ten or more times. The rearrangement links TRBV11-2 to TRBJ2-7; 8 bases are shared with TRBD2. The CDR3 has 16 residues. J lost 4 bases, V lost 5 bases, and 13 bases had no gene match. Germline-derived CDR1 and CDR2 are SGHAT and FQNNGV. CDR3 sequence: CASSPSSGGTDYEQYF. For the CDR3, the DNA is TGTGCCAGCAGCCCCAGCAGCGGGGGAACCGATTACGAGCAGTACTTC.

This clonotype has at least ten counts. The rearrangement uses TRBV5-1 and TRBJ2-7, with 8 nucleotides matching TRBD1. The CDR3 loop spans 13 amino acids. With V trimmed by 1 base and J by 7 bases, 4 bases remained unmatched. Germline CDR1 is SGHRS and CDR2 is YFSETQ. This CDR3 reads CASSLQGAREQYF. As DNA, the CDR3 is TGCGCCAGCAGCTTGCAGGGGGCAAGAGAGCAGTACTTC.

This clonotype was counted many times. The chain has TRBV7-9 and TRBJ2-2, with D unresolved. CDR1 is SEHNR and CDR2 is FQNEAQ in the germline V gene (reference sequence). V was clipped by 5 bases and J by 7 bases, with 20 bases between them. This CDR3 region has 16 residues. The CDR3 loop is CASSRVDGSLGGELFF. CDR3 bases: TGTGCCAGCAGCCGTGTGGATGGTAGCCTTGGCGGGGAGCTGTTTTTT.

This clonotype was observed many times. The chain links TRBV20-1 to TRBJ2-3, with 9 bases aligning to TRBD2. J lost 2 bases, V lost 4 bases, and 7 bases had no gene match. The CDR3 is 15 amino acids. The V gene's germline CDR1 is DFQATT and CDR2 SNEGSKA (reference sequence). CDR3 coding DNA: TGCAGTGCTATAGGCGGGGGGGCATTCACAGATACGCAGTATTTT. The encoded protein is CSAIGGGAFTDTQYF.

The CDR3 coding sequence is TGTGCCAGCATTTTCGGGGATACGCAGTATTTT. Encoded protein: CASIFGDTQYF. The genes are TRBV11-2 and TRBJ2-3; D is unclear. Per germline, CDR1 SGHAT and CDR2 FQNNGV. The CDR3 is made up of 11 amino acids. V lost 7 bases, J lost 6 bases, and 8 bases lay in between.

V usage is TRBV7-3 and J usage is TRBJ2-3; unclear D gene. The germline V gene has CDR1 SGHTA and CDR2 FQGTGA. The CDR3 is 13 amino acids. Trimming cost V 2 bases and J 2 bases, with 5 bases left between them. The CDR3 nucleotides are TGTGCCAGCAGCTTAGCAACCACAGATACGCAGTATTTT. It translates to CASSLATTDTQYF. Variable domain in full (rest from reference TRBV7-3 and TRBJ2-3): GAGVSQTPSNKVTEKGKYVELRCDPISGHTALYWYRQSLGQGPEFLIYFQGTGAADDSGLPNDRFFAVRPEGSVSTLKIQRTERGDSAVYLCASSLATTDTQYFGPGTRLTVL.

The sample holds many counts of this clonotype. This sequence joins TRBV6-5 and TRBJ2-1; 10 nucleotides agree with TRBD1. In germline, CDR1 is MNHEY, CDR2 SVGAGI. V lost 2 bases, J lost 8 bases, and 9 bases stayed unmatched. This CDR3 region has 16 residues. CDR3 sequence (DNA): TGTGCCAGCAGTTACCCCGGGACAGGGGTGGGCGATGAGCAGTTCTTC. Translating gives CASSYPGTGVGDEQFF.

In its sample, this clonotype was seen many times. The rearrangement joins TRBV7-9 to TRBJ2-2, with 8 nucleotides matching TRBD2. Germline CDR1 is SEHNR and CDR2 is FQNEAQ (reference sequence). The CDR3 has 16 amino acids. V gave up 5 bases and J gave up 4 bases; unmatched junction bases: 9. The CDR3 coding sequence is TGTGCCAGCAGCCCATTAGCGGGGCCCGGCACCGGGGAGCTGTTTTTT. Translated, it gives CASSPLAGPGTGELFF.

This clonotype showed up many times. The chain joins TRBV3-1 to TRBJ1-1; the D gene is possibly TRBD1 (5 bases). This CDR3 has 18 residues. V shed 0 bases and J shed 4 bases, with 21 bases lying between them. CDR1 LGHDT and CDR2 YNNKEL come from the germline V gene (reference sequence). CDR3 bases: TGTGCCAGCAGCCAAGATCGGTTGGTCGGGGGTTATGGCACTGAAGCTTTCTTT. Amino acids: CASSQDRLVGGYGTEAFF.

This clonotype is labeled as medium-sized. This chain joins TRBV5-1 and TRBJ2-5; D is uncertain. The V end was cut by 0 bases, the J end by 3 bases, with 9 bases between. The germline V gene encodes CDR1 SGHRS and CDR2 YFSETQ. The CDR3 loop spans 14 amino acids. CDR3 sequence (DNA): TGCGCCAGCAGCTTGGAATCCAGAGAAGAGACCCAGTACTTC. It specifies CASSLESREETQYF.

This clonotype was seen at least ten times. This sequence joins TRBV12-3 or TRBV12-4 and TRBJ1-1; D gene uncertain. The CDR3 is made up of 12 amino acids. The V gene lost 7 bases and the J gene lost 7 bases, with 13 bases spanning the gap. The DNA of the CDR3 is TGTGCCAGCACCCTTCGTAGAGGTGAAGCTTTCTTT. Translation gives CASTLRRGEAFF.

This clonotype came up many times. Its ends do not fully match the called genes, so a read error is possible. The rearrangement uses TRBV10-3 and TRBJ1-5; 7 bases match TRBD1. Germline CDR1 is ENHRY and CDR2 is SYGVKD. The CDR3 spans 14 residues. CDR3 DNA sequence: TGTGCCACAGGGGGGACGGACGCAAATCAGCCCCAGAATTTT. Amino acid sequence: CATGGTDANQPQNF.

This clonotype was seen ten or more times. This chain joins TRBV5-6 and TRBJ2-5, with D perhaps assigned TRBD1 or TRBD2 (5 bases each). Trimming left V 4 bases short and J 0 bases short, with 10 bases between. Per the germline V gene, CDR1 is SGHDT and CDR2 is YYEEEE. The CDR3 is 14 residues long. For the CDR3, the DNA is TGTGCCAGCAGCCCCGGGGCCCACCAAGAGACCCAGTACTTC. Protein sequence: CASSPGAHQETQYF.

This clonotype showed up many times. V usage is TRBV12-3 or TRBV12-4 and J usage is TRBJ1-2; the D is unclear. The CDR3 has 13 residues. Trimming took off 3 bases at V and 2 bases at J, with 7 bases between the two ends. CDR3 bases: TGTGCCAGCAGTTTTGGCACGAACTATGGCTACACCTTC. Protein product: CASSFGTNYGYTF.

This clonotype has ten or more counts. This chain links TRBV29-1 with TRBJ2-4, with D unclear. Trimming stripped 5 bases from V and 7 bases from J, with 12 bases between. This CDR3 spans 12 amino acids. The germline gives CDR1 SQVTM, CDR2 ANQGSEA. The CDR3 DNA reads TGCAGCGTTCAGTCCGATGGTAACATTCAGTACTTC. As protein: CSVQSDGNIQYF.

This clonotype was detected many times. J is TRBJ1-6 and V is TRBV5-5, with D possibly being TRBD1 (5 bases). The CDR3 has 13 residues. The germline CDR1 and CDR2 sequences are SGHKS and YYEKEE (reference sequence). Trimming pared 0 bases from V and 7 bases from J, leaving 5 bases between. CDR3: CASSLGGNSPLHF. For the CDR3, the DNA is TGTGCCAGCAGCTTGGGGGGGAATTCACCCCTCCACTTT.

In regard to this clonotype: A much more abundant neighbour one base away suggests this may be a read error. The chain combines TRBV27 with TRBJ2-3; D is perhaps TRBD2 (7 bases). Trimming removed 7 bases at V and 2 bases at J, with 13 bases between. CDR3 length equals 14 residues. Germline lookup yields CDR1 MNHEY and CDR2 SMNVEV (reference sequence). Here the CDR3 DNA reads TGTGCCAGCATCCTCGGGGGGCCCACAGATACGCAGTATTTT. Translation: CASILGGPTDTQYF.

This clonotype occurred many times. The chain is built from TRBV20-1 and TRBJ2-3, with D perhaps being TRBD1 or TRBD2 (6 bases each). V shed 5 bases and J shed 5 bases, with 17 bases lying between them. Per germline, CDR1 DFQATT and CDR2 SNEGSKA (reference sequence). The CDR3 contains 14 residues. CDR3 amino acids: CSAWGDGGVDTQYF. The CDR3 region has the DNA TGCAGTGCTTGGGGCGACGGGGGCGTAGATACGCAGTATTTT.